The T cell receptor beta chain described here comes from a study of blood T cell repertoires in COVID-19. The CDR3 length is 16 residues. The germline CDR1 and CDR2 sequences are SGHTA and FQGNSA. V was pared by 5 bases and J by 1 base, with 6 bases of the junction left unmatched. In the original processing: Counts of nucleated cells, estimated from reference gene primer amplification, were obtained. Only in-frame clones appear in the TCRdb table, and some are missing; sequencing was by immunoSEQ multiplex PCR. That table gives V, J and clone size, and the DNA gave D and trimming. The data contain approximately 150,000 clones, approximately 80% of them seen just once; the ten biggest clones take up nearly 8%. Participant-given clinical history determined each cohort assignment. Two consecutive negative NP/OP PCR tests, clearance, or resolved symptoms defined Cohort 3 recovery.

The sequenced sample was PBMCs or T cells enriched from blood (not recorded which). The V call is TRBV7-2, the J call TRBJ2-3; 10 positions agree with TRBD2. This receptor was obtained from a woman aged 45-65 years who had recovered from COVID-19. The CDR3 protein is CASSLTGTSGTDTQYF. The CDR3 DNA reads as TGTGCCAGCAGCCTAACCGGGACTAGCGGCACAGATACGCAGTATTTT.